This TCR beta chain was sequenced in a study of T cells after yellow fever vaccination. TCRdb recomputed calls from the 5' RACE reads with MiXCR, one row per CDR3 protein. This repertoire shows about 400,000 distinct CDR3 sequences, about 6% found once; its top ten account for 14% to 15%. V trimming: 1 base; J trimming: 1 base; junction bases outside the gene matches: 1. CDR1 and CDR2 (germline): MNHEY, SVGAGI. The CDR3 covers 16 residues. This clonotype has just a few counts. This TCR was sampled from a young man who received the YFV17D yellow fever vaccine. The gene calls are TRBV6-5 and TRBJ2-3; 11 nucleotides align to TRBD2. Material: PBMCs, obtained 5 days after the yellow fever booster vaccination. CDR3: CASSYLAGGRTDTQYF. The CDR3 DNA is TGTGCCAGCAGTTACTTAGCGGGAGGGCGCACAGATACGCAGTATTTT.